These 20 T cell receptor beta chains were all obtained from the same sample, sequenced in a study of early T cells in non-severe SARS-CoV-2 infection. Each CDR3 protein gets one entry after TCRdb re-called the 5' RACE reads with MiXCR. The sample records about 33,000 distinct CDR3 sequences, 4.5% to 7% being singletons. Sequenced sample: whole blood. These receptors all stem from an adult who was a healthcare worker with PCR-confirmed SARS-CoV-2 infection or an uninfected control (not recorded which).

This clonotype has a count of ten or more. CDR3 coding DNA: TGTGCCAGCAGCAGACGGGGTAACACAGATACGCAGTATTTT. Encoded protein: CASSRRGNTDTQYF. The V gene is TRBV6-5, the J gene TRBJ2-3; TRBD2 might be the D (5 bases). The CDR3 has 14 residues. Germline V CDR1 and CDR2: MNHEY, SVGAGI. V shed 6 bases and J shed 2 bases, with 12 bases lying between them.

This clonotype was seen many times. The chain links TRBV30 to TRBJ2-7, with 7 positions matching TRBD1. The germline gives CDR1 GTSNPN, CDR2 SVGIG (reference sequence). With 5 bases clipped from V and 0 bases from J, the junction kept 7 bases outside the gene matches. The CDR3 totals 14 residues. CDR3 in amino acids: CAWVGQDHSYEQYF. In DNA form, the CDR3 reads TGTGCCTGGGTAGGACAGGACCACTCCTACGAGCAGTACTTC.

This clonotype was detected ten times or more. V is TRBV11-1 and J is TRBJ2-5; D is possibly TRBD1 (6 bases). This CDR3 is 15 amino acids long. The germline V gene encodes CDR1 SGHAT and CDR2 FQDESV (reference sequence). Trimming removed 5 bases at V and 5 bases at J, with 18 bases between. CDR3 bases: TGTGCCAGCAGCCCTGTGAACAGGGCGAAGGAGACCCAGTACTTC. It specifies CASSPVNRAKETQYF.

This clonotype came up many times. This chain joins TRBV7-6 and TRBJ1-1; D remains ambiguous. This CDR3 comprises 13 residues. The V end was cut by 1 base, the J end by 4 bases, with 7 bases between. Germline V gene sequence: CDR1 SGHVS, CDR2 FNYEAQ. The CDR3 bases are TGTGCCAGCAGCTTAGGTCCCCTCACTGAAGCTTTCTTT. Its protein product is CASSLGPLTEAFF.

This clonotype was detected only a few times. DNA for the CDR3: TGTGCAAGTCGCTTATATGAGTGGGCGGGAGACGCATTCTACAATGAGCAGTTCTTC. It encodes CASRLYEWAGDAFYNEQFF. The rearrangement joins TRBV12-2 to TRBJ2-1; whether TRBD2, the table's D call, matches the DNA was not checked. TRBV12-2 is deemed a pseudogene. The CDR3 has 19 amino acids.

This clonotype has just a few counts. DNA of the CDR3: TGTGCCAGCAGTCCCACCGGGACAGCAGAAGCTTTCTTT. It codes for CASSPTGTAEAFF. The chain is built from TRBV12-3 or TRBV12-4 and TRBJ1-1; 7 nucleotides match TRBD1. V was clipped by 5 bases and J by 8 bases; unmatched bases: 8. The CDR3 runs to 13 residues.

The table lists this clonotype with a few counts. This sequence joins TRBV7-6 and TRBJ2-5, with 10 bases that match TRBD1. Germline trimming cut 4 bases from V and 0 bases from J; bases unmatched to any gene: 8. The CDR3 is 17 amino acids. CDR1 SGHVS and CDR2 FNYEAQ come from the germline V gene. The CDR3 is CASSSLPGQGYQETQYF. CDR3 nucleotide sequence: TGTGCCAGCAGCTCTCTTCCGGGACAGGGGTACCAAGAGACCCAGTACTTC. The full variable domain, with the rest looked up from reference TRBV7-6 and TRBJ2-5, is GAGVSQSPRYKVTKRGQDVALRCDPISGHVSLYWYRQALGQGPEFLTYFNYEAQQDKSGLPNDRFSAERPEGSISTLTIQRTEQRDSAMYRCASSSLPGQGYQETQYFGPGTRLLVL.

This clonotype appeared many times. This rearrangement joins TRBV10-3 to TRBJ2-6; D remains ambiguous. CDR3 size: 11 residues. The V gene's germline CDR1 is ENHRY and CDR2 SYGVKD. Trimming took 8 bases from V and 4 from J, leaving 3 bases between them. In nucleotides, the CDR3 is TGTGCCATCTCCGGGGCCAACGTCCTGACTTTC. Its protein product is CAISGANVLTF.

This clonotype was detected many times. The J gene is TRBJ2-3, the V gene TRBV12-3 or TRBV12-4; no clear D. The CDR3 covers 13 residues. V gave up 7 bases and J gave up 5 bases, with 13 bases separating them. The CDR3 here is CASTLQGGDTQYF. The CDR3 region has the DNA TGTGCCAGCACCCTCCAAGGTGGAGATACGCAGTATTTT.

The chain has TRBV27 and TRBJ2-5; 7 nucleotides align to TRBD1. J gave up 4 bases and V 6 bases, and 11 bases lay outside the gene matches. CDR1 and CDR2 from the germline V gene are MNHEY and SMNVEV (reference sequence). The CDR3 has 15 amino acids. CDR3 protein: CASSQTGILGETQYF. CDR3 sequence (DNA): TGTGCCAGCAGCCAGACAGGGATTTTGGGAGAGACCCAGTACTTC.

Ten or more counts support this clonotype. The chain joins TRBV6-5 to TRBJ1-5, with D unclear. Germline V gene sequence: CDR1 MNHEY, CDR2 SVGAGI. This CDR3 is 15 amino acids long. The V end lost 6 bases, the J end lost 0 bases, and 12 bases lay between the germline ends. DNA for the CDR3: TGTGCCAGCAGACTCGGCCTTTATAGCAATCAGCCCCAGCATTTT. Amino acid sequence: CASRLGLYSNQPQHF.

This clonotype turned up a few times. J is TRBJ2-2 and V is TRBV10-2; D may be TRBD1 (5 bases). This CDR3 comprises 11 residues. Germline assignment: CDR1 WSHSY and CDR2 SAAADI. Trimming shortened V by 8 bases and J by 7 bases, and 8 bases separated the two germline ends. CDR3 residues: CASGRGGELFF. The CDR3 DNA reads as TGCGCCAGCGGAAGGGGCGGGGAGCTGTTTTTT.

This clonotype was detected a few times. V usage is TRBV19 and J usage is TRBJ2-7; no clear D gene. CDR3 length equals 13 residues. Germline CDR1 LNHDA, CDR2 SQIVND (reference sequence). The V end was cut by 3 bases, the J end by 0 bases, with 6 bases between. The CDR3 region is CASSIEHSYEQYF. The DNA of the CDR3 is TGTGCCAGTAGTATTGAACACTCCTACGAGCAGTACTTC. Full variable domain (outside the CDR3, taken from reference TRBV19 and TRBJ2-7): DGGITQSPKYLFRKEGQNVTLSCEQNLNHDAMYWYRQDPGQGLRLIYYSQIVNDFQKGDIAEGYSVSREKKESFPLTVTSAQKNPTAFYLCASSIEHSYEQYFGPGTRLTVT.

This clonotype was observed at least ten times. V usage is TRBV20-1 and J usage is TRBJ1-4; D call uncertain. CDR1 and CDR2 from the germline V gene are DFQATT and SNEGSKA (reference sequence). CDR3 size: 15 residues. V lost 0 bases and J 0 bases, leaving 8 bases between the germline ends. The CDR3 is CSARDLTSTNEKLFF. CDR3 DNA sequence: TGCAGTGCTAGAGATCTGACCTCAACTAATGAAAAACTGTTTTTT.

This clonotype was seen ten or more times. The chain is built from TRBV12-3 or TRBV12-4 and TRBJ2-1; a weak D match, TRBD2 (6 bases). The CDR3 length is 13 residues. Trimming removed 3 bases at V and 6 bases at J, with 9 bases between. The CDR3 sequence: CASSFRRANEQFF. The DNA of the CDR3 is TGTGCCAGCAGTTTTCGGAGGGCCAATGAGCAGTTCTTC.

At least ten counts were recorded for this clonotype. This chain uses TRBV6-1 with TRBJ2-2; D is unclear. CDR1 is MNHNS and CDR2 is SASEGT in the germline V gene. V dropped 11 bases and J dropped 2 bases, with 9 bases sitting between them. This CDR3 has 12 residues. The CDR3 region has the DNA TGTGCCCTTAACACTAACACCGGGGAGCTGTTTTTT. Translated, it gives CALNTNTGELFF.

This clonotype was seen at least ten times. DNA of the CDR3: TGTGCCTGGAGTGTAGTTGGGAGCGAGCAGTACTTC. Its protein is CAWSVVGSEQYF. The genes are TRBV30 and TRBJ2-7; TRBD2 might be the D (5 bases). Trimming cost V 0 bases and J 6 bases, with 9 bases left between them. The germline V gene has CDR1 GTSNPN and CDR2 SVGIG (reference sequence). CDR3 size: 12 residues.

This chain joins TRBV5-4 and TRBJ2-3, with D perhaps matching TRBD2 (5 bases). The length of the CDR3 is 12 residues. Trimming removed 9 bases at V and 4 bases at J, with 12 bases between. The V gene's germline CDR1 is SGHNT and CDR2 YYREEE (reference sequence). This CDR3 reads CATRTGSDTQYF. Written as DNA, the CDR3 is TGTGCCACCCGGACTGGCTCAGATACGCAGTATTTT.

Notes on this clonotype: This may come from a read error, since a much larger clone is one base off. V is TRBV7-9 and J is TRBJ2-7, with TRBD2 matching 11 bases. The CDR3 has 15 residues. Germline-derived CDR1 and CDR2 are SEHNR and FQNEAQ (reference sequence). CDR3 sequence reads: CVSSPLAGGTYEQYF. The CDR3 nucleotides are TGTGTCAGCAGCCCTCTAGCGGGGGGAACCTACGAGCAGTACTTC.

This clonotype was recorded many times. The CDR3 DNA is TGTGCCATCAGGGCAGGATTCTCTAGCACAGATACGCAGTATTTT. It is translated as CAIRAGFSSTDTQYF. The rearrangement links TRBV10-3 to TRBJ2-3, with D hard to call. CDR1 and CDR2 (germline): ENHRY, SYGVKD. V was trimmed by 6 bases and J by 0 bases, leaving 13 bases between them. The CDR3 loop spans 15 amino acids.